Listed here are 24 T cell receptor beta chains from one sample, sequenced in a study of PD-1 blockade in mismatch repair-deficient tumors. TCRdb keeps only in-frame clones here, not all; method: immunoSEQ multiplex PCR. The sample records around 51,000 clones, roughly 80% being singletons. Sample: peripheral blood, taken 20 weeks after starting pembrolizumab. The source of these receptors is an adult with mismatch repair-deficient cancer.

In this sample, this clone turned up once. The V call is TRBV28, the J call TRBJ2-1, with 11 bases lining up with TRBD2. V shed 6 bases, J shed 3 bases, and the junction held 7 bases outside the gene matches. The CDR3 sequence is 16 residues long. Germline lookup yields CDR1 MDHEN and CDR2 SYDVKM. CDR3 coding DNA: TGTGCCAGCAGCCCGGGACTAGCGGCTGGCTACAATGAGCAGTTCTTC. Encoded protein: CASSPGLAAGYNEQFF.

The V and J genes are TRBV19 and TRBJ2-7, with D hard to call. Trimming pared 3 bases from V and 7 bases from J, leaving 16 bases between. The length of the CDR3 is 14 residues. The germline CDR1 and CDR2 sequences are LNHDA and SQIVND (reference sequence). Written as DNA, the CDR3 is TGTGCCAGTAGTATTGAGCCCTTGGCCGGGGAGCAGTACTTC. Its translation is CASSIEPLAGEQYF.

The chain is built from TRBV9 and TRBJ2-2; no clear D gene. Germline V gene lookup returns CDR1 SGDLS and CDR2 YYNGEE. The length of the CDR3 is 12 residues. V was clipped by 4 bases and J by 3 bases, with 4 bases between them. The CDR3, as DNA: TGTGCCAGCAGCCGAGACACCGGGGAGCTGTTTTTT. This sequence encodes CASSRDTGELFF.

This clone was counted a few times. The CDR3 nucleotides are TGTGCCAGTAGTAACCAGGGGGCAAGGAATGAGCAGTTCTTC. Its protein product is CASSNQGARNEQFF. The chain couples TRBV19 to TRBJ2-1; 8 bases are shared with TRBD1. Unmatched junction bases numbered 6, after V lost 4 bases and J lost 7 bases. Per germline, CDR1 LNHDA and CDR2 SQIVND (reference sequence). CDR3 size: 14 residues.

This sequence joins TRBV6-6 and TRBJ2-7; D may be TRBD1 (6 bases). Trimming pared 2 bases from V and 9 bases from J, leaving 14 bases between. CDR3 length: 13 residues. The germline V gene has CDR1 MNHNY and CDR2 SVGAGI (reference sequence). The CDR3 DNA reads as TGTGCCAGCAGTTACCCCGGACAGTCAGGGCAGTACTTC. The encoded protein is CASSYPGQSGQYF.

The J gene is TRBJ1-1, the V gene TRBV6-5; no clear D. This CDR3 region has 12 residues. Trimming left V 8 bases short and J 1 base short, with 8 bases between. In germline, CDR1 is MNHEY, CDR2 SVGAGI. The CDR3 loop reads CASQEGNTEAFF. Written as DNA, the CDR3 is TGTGCCAGCCAAGAAGGGAACACTGAAGCTTTCTTT.

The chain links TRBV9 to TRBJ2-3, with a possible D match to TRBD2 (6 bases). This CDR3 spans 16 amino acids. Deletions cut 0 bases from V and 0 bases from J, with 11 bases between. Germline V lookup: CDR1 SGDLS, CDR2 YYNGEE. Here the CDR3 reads CASSVGGGISTDTQYF. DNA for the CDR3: TGTGCCAGCAGCGTAGGGGGCGGGATTAGCACAGATACGCAGTATTTT.

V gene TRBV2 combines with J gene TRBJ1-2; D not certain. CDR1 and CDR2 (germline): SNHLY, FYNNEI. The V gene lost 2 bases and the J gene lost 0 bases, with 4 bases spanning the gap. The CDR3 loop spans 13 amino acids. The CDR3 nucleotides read TGTGCCAGCAGTGAACAGGCTAACTATGGCTACACCTTC. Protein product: CASSEQANYGYTF.

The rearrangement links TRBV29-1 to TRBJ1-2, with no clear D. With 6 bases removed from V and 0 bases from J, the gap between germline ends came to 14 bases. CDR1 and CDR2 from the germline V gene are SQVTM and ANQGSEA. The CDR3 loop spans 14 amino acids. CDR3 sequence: CSVDQVGTNYGYTF. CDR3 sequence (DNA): TGCAGCGTGGATCAGGTGGGGACTAACTATGGCTACACCTTC. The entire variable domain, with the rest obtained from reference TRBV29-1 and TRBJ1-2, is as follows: SAVISQKPSRDICQRGTSLTIQCQVDSQVTMMFWYRQQPGQSLTLIATANQGSEATYESGFVIDKFPISRPNLTFSTLTVSNMSPEDSSIYLCSVDQVGTNYGYTFGSGTRLTVV.

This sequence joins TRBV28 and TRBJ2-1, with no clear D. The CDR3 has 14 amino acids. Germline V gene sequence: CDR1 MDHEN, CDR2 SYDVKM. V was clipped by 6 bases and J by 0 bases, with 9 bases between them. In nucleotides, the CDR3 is TGTGCCAGCAGCCCTAGAAGCTCCTACAATGAGCAGTTCTTC. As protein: CASSPRSSYNEQFF.

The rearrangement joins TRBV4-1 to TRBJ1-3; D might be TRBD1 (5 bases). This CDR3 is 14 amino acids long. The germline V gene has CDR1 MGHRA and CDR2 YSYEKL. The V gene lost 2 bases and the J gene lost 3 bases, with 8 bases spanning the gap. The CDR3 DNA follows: TGCGCCAGCAGCCAACTGACAGATGGAAACACCATATATTTT. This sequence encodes CASSQLTDGNTIYF.

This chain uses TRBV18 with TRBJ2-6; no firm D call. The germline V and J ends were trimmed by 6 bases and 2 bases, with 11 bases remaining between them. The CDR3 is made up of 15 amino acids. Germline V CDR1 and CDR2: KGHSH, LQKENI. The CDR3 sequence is CASSATVAGANVLTF. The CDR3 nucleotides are TGTGCCAGCTCGGCAACAGTGGCTGGGGCCAACGTCCTGACTTTC.

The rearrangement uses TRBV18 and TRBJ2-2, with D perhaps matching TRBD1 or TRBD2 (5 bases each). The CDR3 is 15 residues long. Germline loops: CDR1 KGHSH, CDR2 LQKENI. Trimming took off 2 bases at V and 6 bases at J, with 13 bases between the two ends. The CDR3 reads CASSPTLGVAGELFF. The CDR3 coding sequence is TGTGCCAGCTCACCAACTTTGGGGGTCGCCGGGGAGCTGTTTTTT.

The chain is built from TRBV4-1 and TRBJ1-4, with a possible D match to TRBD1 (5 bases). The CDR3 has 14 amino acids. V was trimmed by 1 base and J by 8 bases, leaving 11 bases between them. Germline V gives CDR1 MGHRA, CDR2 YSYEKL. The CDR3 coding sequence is TGCGCCAGCAGCCAAGGATGGGACGGGGAAAAACTGTTTTTT. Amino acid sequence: CASSQGWDGEKLFF.

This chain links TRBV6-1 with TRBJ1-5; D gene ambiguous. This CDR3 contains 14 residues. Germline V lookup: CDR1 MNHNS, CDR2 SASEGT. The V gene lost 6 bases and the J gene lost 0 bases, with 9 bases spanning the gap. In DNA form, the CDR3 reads TGTGCCAGCAGGAGGGCAGCTAGCAATCAGCCCCAGCATTTT. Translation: CASRRAASNQPQHF.

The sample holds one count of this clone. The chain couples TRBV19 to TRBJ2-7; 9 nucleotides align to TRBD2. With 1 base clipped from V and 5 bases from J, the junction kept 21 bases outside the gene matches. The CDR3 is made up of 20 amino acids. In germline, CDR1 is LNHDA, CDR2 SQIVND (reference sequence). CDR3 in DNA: TGTGCCAGTAGTATAGCCGCGGTAGGGATCCTAGCGGGACCGAGGGACGAGCAGTACTTC. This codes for CASSIAAVGILAGPRDEQYF.

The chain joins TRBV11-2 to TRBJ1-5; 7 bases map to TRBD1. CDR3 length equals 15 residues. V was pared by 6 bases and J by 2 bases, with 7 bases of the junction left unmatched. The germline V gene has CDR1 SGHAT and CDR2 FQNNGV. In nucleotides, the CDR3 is TGTGCCAGCAGTCCTGAAACAGGGGGCAATCAGCCCCAGCATTTT. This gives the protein CASSPETGGNQPQHF.

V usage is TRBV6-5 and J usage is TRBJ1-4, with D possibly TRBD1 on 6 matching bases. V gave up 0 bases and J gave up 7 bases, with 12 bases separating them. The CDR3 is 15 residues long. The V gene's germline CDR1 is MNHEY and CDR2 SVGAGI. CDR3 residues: CASSYSGGPSEKLFF. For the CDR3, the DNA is TGTGCCAGCAGTTACTCCGGGGGGCCAAGTGAAAAACTGTTTTTT.

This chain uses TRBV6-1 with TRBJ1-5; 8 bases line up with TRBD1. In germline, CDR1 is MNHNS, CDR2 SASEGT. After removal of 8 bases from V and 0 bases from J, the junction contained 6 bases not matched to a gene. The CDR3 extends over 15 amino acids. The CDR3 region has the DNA TGTGCCAGCTCCGGACAGGGATATAGCAATCAGCCCCAGCATTTT. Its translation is CASSGQGYSNQPQHF.

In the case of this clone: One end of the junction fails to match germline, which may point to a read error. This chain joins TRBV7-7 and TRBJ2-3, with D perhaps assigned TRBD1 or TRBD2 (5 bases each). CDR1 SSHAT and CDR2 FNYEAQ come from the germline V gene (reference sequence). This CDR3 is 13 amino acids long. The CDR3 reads CASSRDGDDTQYF. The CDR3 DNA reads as TGTGCTAGCAGCCGGGACGGGGACGATACGCAGTATTTT.

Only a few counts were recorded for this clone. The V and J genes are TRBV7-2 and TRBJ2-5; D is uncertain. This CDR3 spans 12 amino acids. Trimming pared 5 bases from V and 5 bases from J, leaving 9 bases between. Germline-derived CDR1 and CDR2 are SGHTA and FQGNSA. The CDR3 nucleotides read TGTGCCAGCAGCCGTCCTGGGGAGACCCAGTACTTC. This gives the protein CASSRPGETQYF. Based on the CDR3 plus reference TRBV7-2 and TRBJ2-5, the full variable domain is GAGVSQSPSNKVTEKGKDVELRCDPISGHTALYWYRQSLGQGLEFLIYFQGNSAPDKSGLPSDRFSAERTGGSVSTLTIQRTQQEDSAVYLCASSRPGETQYFGPGTRLLVL.

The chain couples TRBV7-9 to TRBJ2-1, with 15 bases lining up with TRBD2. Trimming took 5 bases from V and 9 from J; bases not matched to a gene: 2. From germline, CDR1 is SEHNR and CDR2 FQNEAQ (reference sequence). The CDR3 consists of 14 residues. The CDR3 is CASSPGLAGGEQFF. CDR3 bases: TGTGCCAGCAGCCCGGGACTAGCGGGAGGTGAGCAGTTCTTC. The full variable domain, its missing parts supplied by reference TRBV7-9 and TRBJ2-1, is DTGVSQNPRHKITKRGQNVTFRCDPISEHNRLYWYRQTLGQGPEFLTYFQNEAQLEKSRLLSDRFSAERPKGSFSTLEIQRTEQGDSAMYLCASSPGLAGGEQFFGPGTRLTVL.

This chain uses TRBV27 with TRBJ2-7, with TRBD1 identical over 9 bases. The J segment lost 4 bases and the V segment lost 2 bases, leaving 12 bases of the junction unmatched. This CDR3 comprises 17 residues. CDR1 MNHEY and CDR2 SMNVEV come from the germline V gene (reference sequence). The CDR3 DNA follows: TGTGCCAGCAGTTTAAGGTCGGGGGACAGGGTGGCTTACGAGCAGTACTTC. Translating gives CASSLRSGDRVAYEQYF.

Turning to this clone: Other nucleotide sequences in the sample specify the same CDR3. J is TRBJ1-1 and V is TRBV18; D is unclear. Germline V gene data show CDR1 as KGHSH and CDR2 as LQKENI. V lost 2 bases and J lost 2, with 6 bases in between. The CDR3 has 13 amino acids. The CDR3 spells CASSPGANTEAFF. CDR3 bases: TGTGCCAGCTCACCAGGAGCCAACACTGAAGCTTTCTTT.